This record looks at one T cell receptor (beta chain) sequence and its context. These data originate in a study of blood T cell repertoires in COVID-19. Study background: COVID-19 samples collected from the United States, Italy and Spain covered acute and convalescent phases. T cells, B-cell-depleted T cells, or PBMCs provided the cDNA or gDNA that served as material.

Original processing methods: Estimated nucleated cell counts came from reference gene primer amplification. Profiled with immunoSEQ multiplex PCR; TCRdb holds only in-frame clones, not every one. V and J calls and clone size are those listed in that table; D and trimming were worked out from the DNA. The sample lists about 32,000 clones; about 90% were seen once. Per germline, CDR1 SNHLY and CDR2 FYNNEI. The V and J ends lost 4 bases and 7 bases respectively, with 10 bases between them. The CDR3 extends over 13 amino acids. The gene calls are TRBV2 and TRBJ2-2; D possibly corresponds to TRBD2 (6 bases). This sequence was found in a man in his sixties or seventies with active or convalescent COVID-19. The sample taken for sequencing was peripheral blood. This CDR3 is CASSGVGGGELFF. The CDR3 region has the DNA TGTGCCAGCAGTGGTGTGGGGGGCGGGGAGCTGTTTTTT.